The entry below describes one T cell receptor (beta chain). Its antigen is not identified. Control samples were healthy donors' buffy coats. These data belong to a study of STAT5B mutations in CD4+ large granular lymphocyte leukemia. Findings and caveats of the study: Compared with healthy controls (2/35), patient top clones favored TRBV06 (8/27).

The survey-level immunoSEQ assay was used. Per the original data handling: Lowest detectable productive clonotype frequency was 2.59 x 10-5. This table comes from immunoSEQ multiplex PCR, and its TCRdb copy is limited to in-frame clones, with some not included. Clone size and V and J calls were adopted from that table, with D and trimming inferred from the DNA. In the table there are over 35,000 clones, roughly four fifths of which are singletons. CDR1 is MNHEY, CDR2 SMNVEV, per germline (reference sequence). CDR3 length equals 15 residues. Losses at the gene ends were 8 bases for V and 0 bases for J; bases not matched to a gene: 9.

The sequence was collected from a human donor in good health. J is TRBJ1-1 and V is TRBV27, with TRBD1 identical over 7 bases. What was sequenced was CD4+ T cells from blood buffy coats. The CDR3 is CASSDREWMNTEAFF. In DNA, the CDR3 is TGTGCCAGCTCTGACAGGGAATGGATGAACACTGAAGCTTTCTTT.